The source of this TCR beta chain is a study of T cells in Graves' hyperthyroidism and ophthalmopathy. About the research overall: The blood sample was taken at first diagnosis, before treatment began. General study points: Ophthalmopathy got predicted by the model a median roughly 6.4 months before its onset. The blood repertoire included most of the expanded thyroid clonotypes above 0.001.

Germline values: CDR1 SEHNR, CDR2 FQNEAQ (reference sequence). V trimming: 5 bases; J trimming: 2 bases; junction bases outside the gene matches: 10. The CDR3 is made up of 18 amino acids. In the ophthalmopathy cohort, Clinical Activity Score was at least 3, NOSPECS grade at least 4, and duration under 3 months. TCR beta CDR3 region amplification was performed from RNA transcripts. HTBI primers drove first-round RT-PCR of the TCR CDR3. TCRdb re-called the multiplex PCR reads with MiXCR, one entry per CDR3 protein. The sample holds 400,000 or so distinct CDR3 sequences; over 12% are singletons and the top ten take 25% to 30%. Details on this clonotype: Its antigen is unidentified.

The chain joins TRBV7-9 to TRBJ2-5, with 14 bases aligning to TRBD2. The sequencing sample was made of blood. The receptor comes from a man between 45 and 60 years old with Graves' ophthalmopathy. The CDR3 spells CASSRGGLAGVEQETQYF. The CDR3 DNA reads TGTGCCAGCAGCCGCGGGGGACTAGCGGGAGTAGAACAAGAGACCCAGTACTTC.